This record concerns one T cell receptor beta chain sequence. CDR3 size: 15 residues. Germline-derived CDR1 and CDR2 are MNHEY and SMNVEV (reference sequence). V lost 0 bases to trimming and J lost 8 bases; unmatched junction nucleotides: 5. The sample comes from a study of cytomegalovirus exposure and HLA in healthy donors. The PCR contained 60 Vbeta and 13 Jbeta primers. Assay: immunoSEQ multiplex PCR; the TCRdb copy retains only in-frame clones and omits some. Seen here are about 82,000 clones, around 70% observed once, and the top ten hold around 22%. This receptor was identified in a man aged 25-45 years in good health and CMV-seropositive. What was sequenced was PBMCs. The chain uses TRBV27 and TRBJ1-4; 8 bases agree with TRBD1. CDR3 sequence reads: CASSLSGQGFEKLFF. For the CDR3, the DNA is TGTGCCAGCAGTTTATCAGGACAGGGTTTCGAAAAACTGTTTTTT.